This T cell receptor beta chain was obtained from a study of vaccination effects on CD4 cells after COVID-19. Study-level background: Of the BNT162b2 and mRNA-1273 vaccines, participants received two doses of one or the other.

This CDR3 is built from 15 residues. Germline loops: CDR1 LNHDA, CDR2 SQIVND (reference sequence). Trimming at V came to 3 bases and at J to 2 bases, leaving 4 bases not matched to a gene. Profiled with immunoSEQ multiplex PCR; TCRdb holds only in-frame clones, not every one. The table records around 60,000 clones, around 77% of them present only once. Prior to sequencing, the ViraFEST assay stimulated PBMC with viral peptide pools, which expanded the antigen-specific CD4+ T cells. With around ten days of culture completed, CD4+ T cells were isolated. According to the study, vaccine recipients showed no prior SARS-CoV-2 infection and negative nucleocapsid antibodies. Peptides at roughly 10 ug/ml and IL-2 at 9 to 10 IU/ml were added to 2 million or so PBMC per well. Points on this clone: Antigen: not known.

General study points: After vaccination of healthy people, only 1 of 255 vaccine-induced clones cross-reacted with common cold coronaviruses. Late post-vaccination samples showed marked contraction of infection- and vaccine-induced clones.

V gene TRBV19 combines with J gene TRBJ1-5; 7 positions agree with TRBD1. The sample here was CD4+ T cells from PBMCs cultured with HCoV-NL63 spike peptides, taken before COVID-19 vaccination. The clonotype originates from a human donor who received a COVID-19 vaccine. The DNA of the CDR3 is TGTGCCAGTAGTATCTACGGACAGGGCAATCAGCCCCAGCATTTT. Translating gives CASSIYGQGNQPQHF.